This T cell receptor beta chain derives from a study of cytomegalovirus exposure and HLA in healthy donors. Notes on the study in general: Cytomegalovirus association was assigned to 170 or so TCR beta chains.

PCR was performed using 60 Vbeta and 13 Jbeta primers. The data were produced by immunoSEQ multiplex PCR, yet TCRdb's version contains in-frame clones alone and is incomplete. The table shows around 170,000 clones, with roughly 76% occurring only once. Concerning this clone: Its antigen remains unknown.

The V gene's germline CDR1 is SGHTA and CDR2 FQGTGA. Trimming took 5 bases from V and 4 from J; bases not matched to a gene: 9. The CDR3 extends over 15 amino acids. Sequenced: PBMCs. The chain joins TRBV7-3 to TRBJ2-7; 9 positions agree with TRBD2. This TCR was recovered from a man aged 40-49 years in good health and CMV-seropositive. CDR3 nucleotide sequence: TGTGCCAGCAGCCCCCGCGGGGGGGCAATTTACGAGCAGTACTTC. This gives the protein CASSPRGGAIYEQYF.